The clone carrying this T cell receptor (beta chain) appeared a few times. The data were taken from a study of regulatory T cells in long-lasting Graves disease. To make TCR beta libraries, researchers used iRepertoire HTBI primers and Arm-PCR of CDR3 regions. From the multiplex PCR reads, TCRdb called clonotypes with MiXCR, one entry per CDR3 protein. This sample has about 470,000 distinct CDR3 sequences; just under 15% occur once, and the top ten carry about a sixth. This CDR3 has 15 residues. Per germline, CDR1 MNHEY and CDR2 SVGEGT. Losses at the gene ends were 7 bases for V and 3 bases for J; bases not matched to a gene: 5. As for time point: newly diagnosed GD, antithyroid drugs for less than 3 months. Extracted PBMC RNA gave rise to the TCR library. The data were also submitted as part of a second study, on T cells in Graves' hyperthyroidism and ophthalmopathy. In that study: A patient was excluded if there was uncontrolled infection, other autoimmune disease, pregnancy or lactation. The TCR CDR3 was amplified in a first-round RT-PCR using the HTBI primer set. With a median lead of roughly 6.8 months before onset, the model predicted ophthalmopathy.

The sequences come from peripheral blood mononuclear cells (PBMCs), collected at new diagnosis, from a patient treated with antithyroid drugs. V usage is TRBV6-2 or TRBV6-3 and J usage is TRBJ2-3; 12 nucleotides align to TRBD2. The receptor was derived from a woman in her 30s with Graves disease. The CDR3 nucleotides are TGTGCCAGCACCCGACTAGCGGGAGCGACAGATACGCAGTATTTT. Protein sequence: CASTRLAGATDTQYF.